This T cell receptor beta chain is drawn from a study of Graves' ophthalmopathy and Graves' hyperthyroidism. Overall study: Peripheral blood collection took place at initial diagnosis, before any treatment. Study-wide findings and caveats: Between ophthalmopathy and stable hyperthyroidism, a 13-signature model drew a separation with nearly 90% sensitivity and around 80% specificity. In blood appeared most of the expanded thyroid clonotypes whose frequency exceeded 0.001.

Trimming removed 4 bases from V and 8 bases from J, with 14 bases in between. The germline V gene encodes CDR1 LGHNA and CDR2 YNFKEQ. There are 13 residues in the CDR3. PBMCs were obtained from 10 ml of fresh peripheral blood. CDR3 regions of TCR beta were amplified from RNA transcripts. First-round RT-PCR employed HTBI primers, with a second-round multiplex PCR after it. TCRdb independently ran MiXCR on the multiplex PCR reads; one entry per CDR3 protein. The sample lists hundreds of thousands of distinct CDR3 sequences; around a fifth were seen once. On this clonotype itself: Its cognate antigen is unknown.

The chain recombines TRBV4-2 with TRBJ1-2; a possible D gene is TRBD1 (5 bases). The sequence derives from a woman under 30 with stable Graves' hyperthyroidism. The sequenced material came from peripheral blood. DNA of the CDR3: TGTGCCAGCAGCCCCTGGCAGGGAGAGGGCTACACCTTC. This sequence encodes CASSPWQGEGYTF.